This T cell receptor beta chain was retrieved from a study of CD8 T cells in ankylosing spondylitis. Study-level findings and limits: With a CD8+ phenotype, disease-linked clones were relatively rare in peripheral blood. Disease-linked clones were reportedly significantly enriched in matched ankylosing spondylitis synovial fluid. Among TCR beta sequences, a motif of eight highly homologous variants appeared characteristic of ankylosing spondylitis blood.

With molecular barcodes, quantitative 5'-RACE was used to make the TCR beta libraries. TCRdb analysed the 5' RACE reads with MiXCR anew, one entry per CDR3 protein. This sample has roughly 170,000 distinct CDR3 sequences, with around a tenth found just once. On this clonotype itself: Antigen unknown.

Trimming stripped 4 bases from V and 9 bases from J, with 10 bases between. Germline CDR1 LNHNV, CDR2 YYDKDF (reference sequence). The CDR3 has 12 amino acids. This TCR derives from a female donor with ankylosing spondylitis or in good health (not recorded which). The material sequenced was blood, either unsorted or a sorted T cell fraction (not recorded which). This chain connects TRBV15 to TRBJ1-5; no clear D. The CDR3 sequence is CATSKPFGPQHF. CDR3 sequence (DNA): TGTGCCACCAGCAAACCTTTTGGGCCCCAGCATTTT. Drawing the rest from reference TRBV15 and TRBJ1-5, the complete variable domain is DAMVIQNPRYQVTQFGKPVTLSCSQTLNHNVMYWYQQKSSQAPKLLFHYYDKDFNNEADTPDNFQSRRPNTSFCFLDIRSPGLGDTAMYLCATSKPFGPQHFGDGTRLSIL.